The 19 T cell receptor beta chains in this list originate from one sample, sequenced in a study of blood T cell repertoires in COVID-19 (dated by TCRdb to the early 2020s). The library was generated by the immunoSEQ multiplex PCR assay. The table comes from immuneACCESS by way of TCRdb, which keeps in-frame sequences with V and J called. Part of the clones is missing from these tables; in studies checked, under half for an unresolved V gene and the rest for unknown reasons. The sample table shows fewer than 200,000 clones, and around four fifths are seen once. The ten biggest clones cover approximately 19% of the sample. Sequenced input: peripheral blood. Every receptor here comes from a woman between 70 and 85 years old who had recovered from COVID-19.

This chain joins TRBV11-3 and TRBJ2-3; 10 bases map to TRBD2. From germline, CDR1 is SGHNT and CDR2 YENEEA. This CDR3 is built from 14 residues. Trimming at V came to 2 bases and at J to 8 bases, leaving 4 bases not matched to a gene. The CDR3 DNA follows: TGTGCCAGCAGCTTACTAGCGGGAGAGGGTACGCAGTATTTT. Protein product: CASSLLAGEGTQYF.

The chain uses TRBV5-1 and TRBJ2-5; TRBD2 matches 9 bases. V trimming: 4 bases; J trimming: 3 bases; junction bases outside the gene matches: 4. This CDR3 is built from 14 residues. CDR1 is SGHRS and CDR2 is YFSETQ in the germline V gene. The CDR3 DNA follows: TGCGCCAGCAGCACCTCTAGCGGGAAAGAGACCCAGTACTTC. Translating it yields CASSTSSGKETQYF.

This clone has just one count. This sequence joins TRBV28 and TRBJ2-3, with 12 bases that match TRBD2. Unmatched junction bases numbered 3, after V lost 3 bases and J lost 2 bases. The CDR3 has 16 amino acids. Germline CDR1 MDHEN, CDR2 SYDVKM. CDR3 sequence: CASSFPSGRVTDTQYF. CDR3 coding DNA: TGTGCCAGCAGTTTCCCTAGCGGGAGGGTCACAGATACGCAGTATTTT.

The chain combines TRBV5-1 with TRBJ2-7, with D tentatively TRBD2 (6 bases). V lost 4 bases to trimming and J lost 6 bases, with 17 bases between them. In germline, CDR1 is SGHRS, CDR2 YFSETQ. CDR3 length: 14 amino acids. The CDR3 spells CASSAGPPSLEQYF. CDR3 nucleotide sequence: TGCGCCAGCAGCGCGGGGCCGCCCTCCCTCGAGCAGTACTTC.

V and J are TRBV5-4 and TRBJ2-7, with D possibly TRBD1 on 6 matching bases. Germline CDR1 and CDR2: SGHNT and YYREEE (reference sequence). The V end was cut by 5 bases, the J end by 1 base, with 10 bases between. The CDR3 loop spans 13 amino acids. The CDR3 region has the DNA TGTGCCAGCAGGGGGGACAAATCCTACGAGCAGTACTTC. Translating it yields CASRGDKSYEQYF.

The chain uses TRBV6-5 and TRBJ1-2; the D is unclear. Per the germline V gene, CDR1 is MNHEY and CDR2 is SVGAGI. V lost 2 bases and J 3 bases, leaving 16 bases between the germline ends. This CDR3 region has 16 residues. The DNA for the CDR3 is TGTGCCAGCAGTTACGGCCCGAGCGGACCCTACTATGGCTACACCTTC. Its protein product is CASSYGPSGPYYGYTF.

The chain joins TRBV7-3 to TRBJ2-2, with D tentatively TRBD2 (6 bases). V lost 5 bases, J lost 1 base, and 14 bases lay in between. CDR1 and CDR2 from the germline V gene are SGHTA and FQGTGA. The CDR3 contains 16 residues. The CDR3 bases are TGTGCCAGCAGCCCTCTAGCGCCCCGGAACACCGGGGAGCTGTTTTTT. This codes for CASSPLAPRNTGELFF.

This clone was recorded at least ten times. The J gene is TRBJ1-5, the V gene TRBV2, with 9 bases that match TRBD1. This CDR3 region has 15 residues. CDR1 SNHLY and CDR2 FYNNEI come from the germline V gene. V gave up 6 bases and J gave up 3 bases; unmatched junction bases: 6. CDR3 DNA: TGTGCCAGCAGGGCAACAGGGGGCCCCAATCAGCCCCAGCATTTT. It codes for CASRATGGPNQPQHF.

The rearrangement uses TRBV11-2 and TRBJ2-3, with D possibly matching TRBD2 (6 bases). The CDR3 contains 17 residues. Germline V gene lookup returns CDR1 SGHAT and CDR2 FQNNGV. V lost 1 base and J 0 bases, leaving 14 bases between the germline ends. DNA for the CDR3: TGTGCCAGCAGCTTAGGGGGGGACTCGACTAGCACAGATACGCAGTATTTT. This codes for CASSLGGDSTSTDTQYF.

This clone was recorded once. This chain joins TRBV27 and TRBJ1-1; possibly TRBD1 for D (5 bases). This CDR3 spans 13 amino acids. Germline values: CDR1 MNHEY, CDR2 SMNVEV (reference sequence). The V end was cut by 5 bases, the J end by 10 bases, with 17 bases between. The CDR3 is CASSPLWGEIAFF. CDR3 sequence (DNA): TGTGCCAGCAGTCCTCTCTGGGGCGAAATAGCTTTCTTT.

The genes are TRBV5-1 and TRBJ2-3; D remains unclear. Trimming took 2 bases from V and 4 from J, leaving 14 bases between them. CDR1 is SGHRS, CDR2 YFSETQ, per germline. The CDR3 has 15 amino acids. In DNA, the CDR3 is TGCGCCAGCAGCTTCGTGGGCCTGGTGGCAGATACGCAGTATTTT. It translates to CASSFVGLVADTQYF.

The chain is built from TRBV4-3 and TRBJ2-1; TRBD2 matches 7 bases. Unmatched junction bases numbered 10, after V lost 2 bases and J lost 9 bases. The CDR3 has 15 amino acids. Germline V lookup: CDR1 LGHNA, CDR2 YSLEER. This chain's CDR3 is CASSQHPPGGGEQFF. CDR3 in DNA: TGCGCCAGCAGCCAACACCCCCCTGGGGGGGGTGAGCAGTTCTTC.

The CDR3, as DNA: TGTGCCAGCAGCCAATCCCGGCAGGGATCCTCTGGAAACACCATATATTTT. Its translation: CASSQSRQGSSGNTIYF. The chain uses TRBV3-1 (or the pseudogene TRBV3-2) and TRBJ1-3; possible D gene TRBD1, 5 bases. V lost 2 bases and J 0 bases, leaving 14 bases between the germline ends. The V gene's germline CDR1 is LGHDT and CDR2 YNNKEL (reference sequence). This CDR3 has 17 residues.

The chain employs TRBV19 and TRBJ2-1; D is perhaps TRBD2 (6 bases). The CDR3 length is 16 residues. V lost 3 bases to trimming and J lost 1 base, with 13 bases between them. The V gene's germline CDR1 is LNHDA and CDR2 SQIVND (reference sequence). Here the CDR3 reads CASSIGGAGSYNEQFF. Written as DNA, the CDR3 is TGTGCCAGTAGTATTGGTGGTGCGGGATCCTACAATGAGCAGTTCTTC. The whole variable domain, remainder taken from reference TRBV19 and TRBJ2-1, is DGGITQSPKYLFRKEGQNVTLSCEQNLNHDAMYWYRQDPGQGLRLIYYSQIVNDFQKGDIAEGYSVSREKKESFPLTVTSAQKNPTAFYLCASSIGGAGSYNEQFFGPGTRLTVL.

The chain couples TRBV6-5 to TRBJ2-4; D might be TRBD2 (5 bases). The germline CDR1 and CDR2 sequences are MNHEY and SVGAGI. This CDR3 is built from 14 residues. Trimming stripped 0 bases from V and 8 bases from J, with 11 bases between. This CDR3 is CASSYSSGGHIQYF. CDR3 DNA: TGTGCCAGCAGTTACTCGAGCGGAGGTCACATTCAGTACTTC.

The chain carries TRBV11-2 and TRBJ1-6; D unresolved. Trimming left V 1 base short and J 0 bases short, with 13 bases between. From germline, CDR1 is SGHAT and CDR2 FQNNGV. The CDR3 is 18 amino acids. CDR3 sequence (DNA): TGTGCCAGCAGCTTAGTAGACCCCTCTAGCTCCTATAATTCACCCCTCCACTTT. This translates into CASSLVDPSSSYNSPLHF.

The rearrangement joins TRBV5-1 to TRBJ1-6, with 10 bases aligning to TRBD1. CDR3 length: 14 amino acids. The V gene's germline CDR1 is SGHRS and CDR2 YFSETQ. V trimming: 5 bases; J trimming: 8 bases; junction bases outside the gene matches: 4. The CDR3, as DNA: TGCGCCAGCAGGCCGGGGACAGGGGATTCACCCCTCCACTTT. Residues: CASRPGTGDSPLHF.

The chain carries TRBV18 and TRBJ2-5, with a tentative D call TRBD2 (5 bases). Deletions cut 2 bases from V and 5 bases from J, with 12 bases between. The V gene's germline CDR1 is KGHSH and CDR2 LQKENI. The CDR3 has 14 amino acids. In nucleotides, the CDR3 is TGTGCCAGCTCACCAGGGCTCCCGGGGGAGACCCAGTACTTC. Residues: CASSPGLPGETQYF.

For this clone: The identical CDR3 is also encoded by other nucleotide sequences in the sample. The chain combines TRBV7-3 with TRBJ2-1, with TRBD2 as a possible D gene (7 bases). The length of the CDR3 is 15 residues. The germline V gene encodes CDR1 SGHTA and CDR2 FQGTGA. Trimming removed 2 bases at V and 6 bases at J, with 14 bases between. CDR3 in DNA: TGTGCCAGCAGCTTAGCACCGGGGGGCCGCAATGAGCAGTTCTTC. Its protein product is CASSLAPGGRNEQFF. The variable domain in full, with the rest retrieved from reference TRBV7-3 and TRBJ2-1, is GAGVSQTPSNKVTEKGKYVELRCDPISGHTALYWYRQSLGQGPEFLIYFQGTGAADDSGLPNDRFFAVRPEGSVSTLKIQRTERGDSAVYLCASSLAPGGRNEQFFGPGTRLTVL.